Presented here are 30 T cell receptor beta chains from one specimen sequenced in a study of OX40 agonist ivuxolimab in advanced cancers. Libraries were constructed by the immunoSEQ multiplex PCR assay. Entries here come from immuneACCESS through TCRdb and include only in-frame sequences with V and J called. Some clones fail to appear in such tables; in the studies checked, an unresolved V gene covers under half of the shortfall, and the cause of the remainder is unknown. The sample includes under 75,000 clones, with 70% to 90% observed a single time. The leading ten clones occupy 0.77% of the sample. Material: CD4+ or CD8+ T cells sorted from blood, obtained in a trial of the OX40 agonist ivuxolimab. The receptors come from an adult with an advanced solid tumor such as melanoma, head and neck, liver or kidney cancer.

The gene calls are TRBV5-4 and TRBJ2-2; TRBD2 might be the D (7 bases). Per germline, CDR1 SGHNT and CDR2 YYREEE (reference sequence). V was shortened by 6 bases and J by 4 bases, with 16 bases between the two germline ends. CDR3 length: 15 amino acids. This CDR3 is CASTSGGGFTGELFF. CDR3 in DNA: TGTGCCAGCACCTCGGGCGGGGGCTTCACCGGGGAGCTGTTTTTT.

J is TRBJ2-7 and V is TRBV5-1; 9 positions agree with TRBD2. Germline loops: CDR1 SGHRS, CDR2 YFSETQ. The CDR3 is 15 amino acids. V shed 4 bases, J shed 2 bases, and the junction held 7 bases outside the gene matches. This CDR3 is CASSHRIAGAYEQYF. CDR3 nucleotides: TGCGCCAGCAGCCACAGAATAGCGGGGGCCTACGAGCAGTACTTC. Combining the CDR3 with reference TRBV5-1 and TRBJ2-7 gives the whole variable domain KAGVTQTPRYLIKTRGQQVTLSCSPISGHRSVSWYQQTPGQGLQFLFEYFSETQRNKGNFPGRFSGRQFSNSRSEMNVSTLELGDSALYLCASSHRIAGAYEQYFGPGTRLTVT.

This clone was counted only a few times. The chain is built from TRBV9 and TRBJ1-1; D is uncertain. Trimming cost V 0 bases and J 4 bases, with 7 bases left between them. The CDR3 length is 13 residues. CDR1 is SGDLS, CDR2 YYNGEE, per germline. The CDR3 reads CASSVESSTEAFF. As DNA, the CDR3 is TGTGCCAGCAGCGTAGAGTCCTCCACTGAAGCTTTCTTT.

This chain's CDR3 is CSVDGRPTDTQYF. CDR3 DNA sequence: TGCAGCGTTGATGGCAGGCCCACAGATACGCAGTATTTT. The chain uses TRBV29-1 and TRBJ2-3; the D is unclear. V lost 3 bases, J lost 2 bases, and 9 bases lay in between. CDR1 and CDR2 from the germline V gene are SQVTM and ANQGSEA. The CDR3 sequence is 13 residues long.

The chain employs TRBV6-1 and TRBJ1-1, with D possibly matching TRBD1 (6 bases). The CDR3 covers 12 residues. Germline V gene data show CDR1 as MNHNS and CDR2 as SASEGT. The V gene lost 2 bases and the J gene lost 5 bases, with 6 bases spanning the gap. CDR3: CASSERGTEAFF. Here the CDR3 DNA reads TGTGCCAGCAGTGAAAGGGGGACTGAAGCTTTCTTT.

CDR3 region: CASSFREGSKNGYTF. The CDR3 nucleotides read TGTGCCAGCAGTTTCCGAGAGGGATCGAAGAATGGCTACACCTTC. The gene calls are TRBV27 and TRBJ1-2; D remains unclear. Between the trimmed V and J ends, which lost 3 bases and 6 bases, there was a span of 17 bases. CDR1 is MNHEY, CDR2 SMNVEV, per germline (reference sequence). This CDR3 is built from 15 residues.

The J gene is TRBJ1-1, the V gene TRBV29-1; no clear D. Between the trimmed V and J ends, which lost 4 bases and 3 bases, there was a span of 9 bases. The CDR3 spans 12 residues. Germline values: CDR1 SQVTM, CDR2 ANQGSEA. The CDR3 DNA reads as TGCAGCGTTGCAAGGCGCGACACTGAAGCTTTCTTT. The encoded protein is CSVARRDTEAFF.

This chain joins TRBV18 and TRBJ1-2, with D hard to call. Germline CDR1 KGHSH, CDR2 LQKENI. The CDR3 sequence is 14 residues long. With 3 bases removed from V and 8 bases from J, the gap between germline ends came to 16 bases. This CDR3 reads CASSPSEFSLGYTF. CDR3 DNA: TGTGCCAGCTCACCGAGCGAATTTAGTTTAGGCTACACCTTC.

The gene calls are TRBV27 and TRBJ1-1; D remains ambiguous. Looked up from germline, CDR1 is MNHEY and CDR2 is SMNVEV (reference sequence). The CDR3 has 13 amino acids. Trimming left V 4 bases short and J 0 bases short, with 6 bases between. This CDR3 is CASSSRMNTEAFF. CDR3 coding DNA: TGTGCCAGCAGTTCTAGGATGAACACTGAAGCTTTCTTT.

The rearrangement uses TRBV4-3 and TRBJ1-1; TRBD1 might be the D (6 bases). The CDR3 totals 14 residues. CDR1 and CDR2 (germline): LGHNA, YSLEER. This chain's CDR3 is CASGVRGLNTEAFF. The CDR3 DNA sequence: TGCGCTTCAGGCGTCAGGGGATTGAACACTGAAGCTTTCTTT.

This chain links TRBV7-3 with TRBJ2-6; D is unresolved. CDR1 SGHTA and CDR2 FQGTGA come from the germline V gene. V was shortened by 0 bases and J by 1 base, with 7 bases between the two germline ends. This CDR3 region has 16 residues. CDR3 region: CASSLTLSSGANVLTF. In nucleotides, the CDR3 is TGTGCCAGCAGCTTAACCCTAAGTTCTGGGGCCAACGTCCTGACTTTC.

V is TRBV30 and J is TRBJ1-6; no clear D gene. The CDR3 loop spans 13 amino acids. V was clipped by 1 base and J by 8 bases, with 9 bases between them. Germline assignment: CDR1 GTSNPN and CDR2 SVGIG (reference sequence). The CDR3 region has the DNA TGTGCCTGGAGTGCTGTCGAGGATTCACCCCTCCACTTT. Residues: CAWSAVEDSPLHF.

This chain's CDR3 is CSVVQGPSAKNIQYF. The CDR3 region has the DNA TGCAGCGTTGTCCAGGGGCCCTCTGCCAAAAACATTCAGTACTTC. The J gene is TRBJ2-4, the V gene TRBV29-1, with TRBD1 as a possible D gene (6 bases). The CDR3 extends over 15 amino acids. Between the trimmed V and J ends, which lost 4 bases and 1 base, there was a span of 14 bases. Per germline, CDR1 SQVTM and CDR2 ANQGSEA.

The gene calls are TRBV7-8 and TRBJ2-3; TRBD1 might be the D (5 bases). CDR1 and CDR2 (germline): SGHVS, FQNEAQ. V dropped 2 bases and J dropped 2 bases, with 14 bases sitting between them. The CDR3 totals 16 residues. The CDR3 loop is CASSLNSGLITDTQYF. The DNA for the CDR3 is TGTGCCAGCAGCTTAAACTCAGGGTTGATCACAGATACGCAGTATTTT.

The genes are TRBV18 and TRBJ2-1, with D possibly TRBD2 on 6 matching bases. V was cut by 5 bases and J by 4 bases, with 15 bases left in between. The CDR3 totals 15 residues. Germline CDR1 is KGHSH and CDR2 is LQKENI. For the CDR3, the DNA is TGTGCCAGCTCATCATTTAGCGGAACTTACAATGAGCAGTTCTTC. Protein sequence: CASSSFSGTYNEQFF.

CDR3 coding DNA: TGTGCCTGGAGTGACCCCCGGAACGGGGGTCAGCCCCAGCATTTT. It encodes CAWSDPRNGGQPQHF. The genes are TRBV30 and TRBJ1-5; tentatively, D is TRBD1 (5 bases). The germline V gene encodes CDR1 GTSNPN and CDR2 SVGIG (reference sequence). The CDR3 length is 15 residues. Trimming stripped 1 base from V and 6 bases from J, with 16 bases between.

This clone was observed a handful of times. The chain combines TRBV4-1 with TRBJ2-1, with 11 positions matching TRBD2. With 0 bases clipped from V and 12 bases from J, the junction kept 7 bases outside the gene matches. CDR3 length: 15 residues. CDR1 MGHRA and CDR2 YSYEKL come from the germline V gene. CDR3 protein: CASSQEGLAEMGQFF. In DNA, the CDR3 is TGCGCCAGCAGCCAAGAGGGACTAGCGGAGATGGGGCAGTTCTTC.

This clone was observed a few times. The chain combines TRBV30 with TRBJ2-2, with 7 bases aligning to TRBD2. Germline trimming cut 1 base from V and 6 bases from J; bases unmatched to any gene: 2. This CDR3 is 13 amino acids long. Germline CDR1 reads GTSNPN; CDR2 reads SVGIG (reference sequence). The CDR3 DNA sequence: TGTGCCTGGAGTGGACTAGCCGCCGGGGAGCTGTTTTTT. Its protein product is CAWSGLAAGELFF.

J is TRBJ1-2 and V is TRBV6-1, with D uncertain. CDR1 and CDR2 (germline): MNHNS, SASEGT. This CDR3 has 15 amino acids. Trimming stripped 6 bases from V and 2 bases from J, with 16 bases between. The CDR3, as DNA: TGTGCCAGCAGAAAACTGACGTCAGCGAACTATGGCTACACCTTC. It translates to CASRKLTSANYGYTF.

CDR3 amino acids: CASSKSRSPNGIYEQYF. The DNA for the CDR3 is TGTGCCAGCTCAAAAAGTCGGAGCCCAAACGGGATCTACGAGCAGTACTTC. This rearrangement joins TRBV18 to TRBJ2-7, with a possible D match to TRBD2 (5 bases). Germline V gives CDR1 KGHSH, CDR2 LQKENI. Trimming took off 5 bases at V and 3 bases at J, with 23 bases between the two ends. CDR3 length: 17 residues.

The chain employs TRBV2 and TRBJ1-2; the D is unclear. The CDR3 contains 11 residues. V lost 6 bases and J 2 bases, leaving 4 bases between the germline ends. Germline V gene sequence: CDR1 SNHLY, CDR2 FYNNEI. For the CDR3, the DNA is TGTGCCAGCAGGCCCAACTATGGCTACACCTTC. This codes for CASRPNYGYTF.

V usage is TRBV2 and J usage is TRBJ1-6; D possibly corresponds to TRBD1 (5 bases). CDR3 length: 14 amino acids. Germline-derived CDR1 and CDR2 are SNHLY and FYNNEI. V lost 5 bases and J 7 bases, leaving 12 bases between the germline ends. CDR3 nucleotides: TGTGCCAGCAGTCCGGGACGGGAAAATTCACCCCTCCACTTT. This gives the protein CASSPGRENSPLHF. Filled out from reference TRBV2 and TRBJ1-6, the complete variable domain reads EPEVTQTPSHQVTQMGQEVILRCVPISNHLYFYWYRQILGQKVEFLVSFYNNEISEKSEIFDDQFSVERPDGSNFTLKIRSTKLEDSAMYFCASSPGRENSPLHFGNGTRLTVT.

The chain uses TRBV6-5 and TRBJ1-1; 8 nucleotides align to TRBD1. CDR1 and CDR2 from the germline V gene are MNHEY and SVGAGI. CDR3 length: 14 amino acids. After removal of 4 bases from V and 5 bases from J, the junction contained 6 bases not matched to a gene. The CDR3 region is CASSLVQGGTEAFF. The CDR3, as DNA: TGTGCCAGCAGTTTGGTACAGGGGGGAACTGAAGCTTTCTTT.

The V and J genes are TRBV5-1 and TRBJ2-7, with D tentatively TRBD1 (6 bases). Germline V gives CDR1 SGHRS, CDR2 YFSETQ. The CDR3 runs 17 residues. V lost 3 bases, J lost 1 base, and 20 bases lay in between. CDR3 in DNA: TGCGCCAGCAGCTCCTCTGACGGGACACCCAAATCCTACGAGCAGTACTTC. It translates to CASSSSDGTPKSYEQYF.

In DNA form, the CDR3 reads TGTGCCAGCAGCCACACTAGCGGGAGATATAATGAGCAGTTCTTC. This codes for CASSHTSGRYNEQFF. V gene TRBV7-3 combines with J gene TRBJ2-1, with TRBD2 matching 11 bases. The CDR3 is made up of 15 amino acids. Per germline, CDR1 SGHTA and CDR2 FQGTGA. Losses at the gene ends were 5 bases for V and 7 bases for J; bases not matched to a gene: 7.

J is TRBJ2-7 and V is TRBV27; 7 bases are shared with TRBD1. CDR3 length: 14 residues. Germline V gene data show CDR1 as MNHEY and CDR2 as SMNVEV (reference sequence). After removal of 8 bases from V and 5 bases from J, the junction contained 12 bases not matched to a gene. The DNA for the CDR3 is TGTGCCAGCTCCCTAGGGGACAGCGCCCACGAGCAGTACTTC. As protein: CASSLGDSAHEQYF.

The chain employs TRBV28 and TRBJ1-4; 9 bases align to TRBD1. V shed 7 bases and J 4 bases; nucleotides not matched to a gene: 13. Germline CDR1 is MDHEN and CDR2 is SYDVKM. The CDR3 totals 17 residues. DNA for the CDR3: TGTGCCAGCACCGACACCGGGACAGGGTCCTTTAATGAAAAACTGTTTTTT. This translates into CASTDTGTGSFNEKLFF.

V usage is TRBV7-9 and J usage is TRBJ2-5, with 9 bases identical to TRBD2. Germline assignment: CDR1 SEHNR and CDR2 FQNEAQ (reference sequence). This CDR3 spans 15 amino acids. The V and J ends lost 5 bases and 2 bases, in that order; junction bases with no gene match: 6. The CDR3 here is CASSRLAGGQETQYF. In nucleotides, the CDR3 is TGTGCCAGCAGCCGCCTGGCGGGAGGGCAAGAGACCCAGTACTTC.

The rearrangement joins TRBV5-1 to TRBJ1-2, with a tentative D call TRBD1 (6 bases). Germline CDR1 reads SGHRS; CDR2 reads YFSETQ. Trimming cost V 2 bases and J 8 bases, with 10 bases left between them. This CDR3 region has 12 residues. The CDR3 sequence: CASSLQGRGYTF. In nucleotides, the CDR3 is TGCGCCAGCAGCTTACAGGGTCGGGGCTACACCTTC. Supplemented by reference TRBV5-1 and TRBJ1-2, the full variable domain reads KAGVTQTPRYLIKTRGQQVTLSCSPISGHRSVSWYQQTPGQGLQFLFEYFSETQRNKGNFPGRFSGRQFSNSRSEMNVSTLELGDSALYLCASSLQGRGYTFGSGTRLTVV.

V usage is TRBV29-1 and J usage is TRBJ1-2; D gene uncertain. The CDR3 runs to 15 residues. The V end lost 0 bases, the J end lost 1 base, and 12 bases lay between the germline ends. Germline CDR1 is SQVTM and CDR2 is ANQGSEA. Here the CDR3 DNA reads TGCAGCGTTGAAGAGGGCCTCCTCGGTAACTATGGCTACACCTTC. Amino acids: CSVEEGLLGNYGYTF.